This T cell receptor beta chain was captured in a study of T cell repertoires in cytomegalovirus infection. This clonotype was counted ten times or more. The antigen remains unidentified. One junction end does not reproduce the germline sequence, and a read error may be involved. The germline V gene encodes CDR1 SGHTA and CDR2 FQGNSA. CDR3 length: 13 amino acids. TCRdb re-called the reads through MiXCR, storing one row per CDR3 protein. The sample yields under 850,000 distinct CDR3 sequences, around 35% seen once. The TCR comes from a human donor in good health (CMV status not recorded). Some clones in this sample may be carry-over from other donors' samples. The chain combines TRBV7-2 with TRBJ2-5; no firm D call. This specimen was cultured PBMCs, taken from culture after CMV antigen stimulation. The DNA of the CDR3 is TGTGCCAGCAGCTTAGGGCCTACCAACGGTGGTGGATTC. This sequence encodes CASSLGPTNGGGF.